This T cell receptor (beta chain) was documented in a study of cytomegalovirus exposure and HLA in healthy donors. Study-wide results and caveats: A later analysis showed that HLA-associated TCR beta chains had undergone more clonal expansion than equally common others.

The PCR used 60 Vbeta and 13 Jbeta primers. Only in-frame clones appear in the TCRdb table, and some are missing; sequencing was by immunoSEQ multiplex PCR. The sample contains nearly 200,000 clones, around 86% of which appear only once. Germline CDR1 reads ENHRY; CDR2 reads SYGVKD. The CDR3 has 15 amino acids. V dropped 5 bases and J dropped 4; count of bases not matched to a gene: 4. As to this clone: The antigen is unknown.

Input material: PBMCs. The rearrangement links TRBV10-3 to TRBJ2-5, with TRBD2 identical over 13 bases. The clonotype was recovered from a man aged 25 to 40 in good health and CMV-seronegative. The CDR3 nucleotides are TGTGCCATCAGTACTAGCGGGGGGGCTCGAGAGACCCAGTACTTC. Translation: CAISTSGGARETQYF.